This is a list of T cell receptor beta chains from one sample in a study of blood T cells in healthy people across ages. TCRdb re-derived calls from the 5' RACE reads in MiXCR, one entry per CDR3 protein. Altogether just over 800,000 distinct CDR3 sequences are present, approximately 67% being singletons, with the ten largest covering 25% to 30%. The sequenced material came from blood. The receptors shown here come from a young man in good health. The CDR3 runs from the conserved cysteine through the conserved F or W. The D gene is left open where the match is weak. Clone size is stated in some rows and not others, as once, few, many or a class when expanded.

v_call	d_call	clone_size	j_call	cdr3_aa	cdr3_nt
TRBV7-8	-	-	TRBJ2-7	CASSLGAQKQYF	TGTGCCAGCAGCTTAGGCGCCCAGAAGCAGTACTTC
TRBV7-2	TRBD1	-	TRBJ2-1	CASSLWTGDEQFF	TGTGCCAGCAGCCTTTGGACAGGTGATGAGCAGTTCTTC
TRBV13	TRBD2	-	TRBJ2-5	CASSWASGGHQETQYF	TGTGCCAGCAGCTGGGCGAGCGGGGGCCATCAAGAGACCCAGTACTTC
TRBV7-9	-	few	TRBJ1-2	CASSSLGRSGYGYTF	TGTGCCAGCAGCTCCCTGGGACGGTCTGGCTATGGCTACACCTTC
TRBV18	-	-	TRBJ1-2	CASSPEQEIYYGYTF	TGTGCCAGCTCACCAGAACAGGAGATTTACTATGGCTACACCTTC
TRBV28	-	few	TRBJ2-7	CASTWGPSYEQYF	TGTGCCAGCACTTGGGGACCCTCCTACGAGCAGTACTTC
TRBV2	TRBD1	-	TRBJ1-2	CASSGPGTGGYYGYTF	TGTGCCAGCAGCGGACCCGGGACAGGGGGCTACTATGGCTACACCTTC
TRBV7-9	-	few	TRBJ1-2	CASRAQPGYTF	TGTGCCAGCAGGGCCCAACCCGGCTACACCTTC
TRBV4-2	-	-	TRBJ1-1	CASSRPGEGRRTEAFF	TGTGCCAGCAGCCGCCCCGGTGAGGGAAGGAGGACTGAAGCTTTCTTT
TRBV13	TRBD2	-	TRBJ2-3	CASRVTSGADTQYF	TGTGCCAGCAGAGTCACTAGCGGGGCAGATACGCAGTATTTT
TRBV6-5	-	-	TRBJ2-7	CASRPDRTVYYEQYF	TGTGCCAGCAGACCCGATAGGACAGTATACTACGAGCAGTACTTC
TRBV6-2/TRBV6-3	TRBD2	-	TRBJ2-1	CASSYSPGGGQFF	TGTGCCAGCAGTTACTCTCCGGGCGGGGGGCAGTTCTTC
TRBV28	-	-	TRBJ2-5	CASSSPAGALETQYF	TGTGCCAGCAGTTCCCCCGCGGGGGCGCTGGAGACCCAGTACTTC
TRBV5-6	TRBD1	-	TRBJ1-1	CASSLGTGWTEAFF	TGTGCCAGCAGCTTGGGGACAGGCTGGACTGAAGCTTTCTTT
TRBV21-1	-	-	TRBJ1-2	CASSKVAPRSHGYTF	TGTGCCAGCAGCAAAGTGGCACCGCGAAGCCATGGCTACACCTTC
TRBV9	TRBD1	-	TRBJ1-2	CASSNPGTATDGYTF	TGTGCCAGCAGCAACCCCGGGACAGCCACCGATGGCTACACCTTC
TRBV7-9	TRBD1	-	TRBJ1-1	CASSPGTGSRHTEAFF	TGCGCCAGCAGTCCCGGGACAGGGTCACGCCACACTGAAGCTTTCTTT
TRBV12-3/TRBV12-4	TRBD1	few	TRBJ2-7	CASSIRVGQGRTYEQYF	TGTGCCAGCAGTATTCGGGTGGGACAGGGTCGGACCTACGAGCAGTACTTC
TRBV10-3	-	-	TRBJ2-3	CAISIDPVERGATDTQYF	TGTGCCATCAGCATAGACCCGGTCGAGAGAGGGGCCACAGATACGCAGTATTTT
TRBV9	TRBD1	-	TRBJ1-2	CASSSDRAFNGYTF	TGTGCCAGCAGCTCGGACAGGGCCTTCAATGGCTACACCTTC
TRBV6-2/TRBV6-3	-	few	TRBJ1-1	CASSYPTRGSGLNTEAFF	TGTGCCAGCAGTTACCCGACCAGAGGTTCGGGGCTGAACACTGAAGCTTTCTTT
TRBV9	TRBD2	-	TRBJ2-1	CASSSGGLYYNEQFF	TGTGCCAGCAGCTCGGGGGGGTTGTACTACAATGAGCAGTTCTTC